Below, 28 T cell receptor beta chains from the same sample are listed, as sequenced in a study of T cell responses to AZD1222 COVID-19 vaccine. Clones were sequenced by immunoSEQ multiplex PCR, and TCRdb holds only the in-frame ones, with some missing. This sample carries 120,000 or so clones, more than 65% of them seen once, and the ten largest clones take approximately 26%. The sequenced sample was peripheral blood, obtained 28 days after the second AZD1222 dose. These TCRs come from an adult who received the AZD1222 COVID-19 vaccine.

This chain links TRBV10-3 with TRBJ1-2; D is unresolved. Trimming cost V 2 bases and J 8 bases, with 12 bases left between them. CDR3 length: 13 residues. Germline CDR1 ENHRY, CDR2 SYGVKD. Here the CDR3 reads CAISEDERRGYTF. The CDR3, as DNA: TGTGCCATCAGTGAGGACGAACGGAGAGGCTACACCTTC.

The V and J genes are TRBV6-2 or TRBV6-3 and TRBJ2-3; D gene unclear. V lost 2 bases and J lost 2, with 8 bases in between. There are 14 residues in the CDR3. CDR1 and CDR2 from the germline V gene are MNHEY and SVGEGT. The CDR3 loop reads CASSYGGPTDTQYF. DNA of the CDR3: TGTGCCAGCAGTTACGGTGGCCCCACAGATACGCAGTATTTT.

The CDR3 sequence: CASSEAGNTPRNTIYF. The CDR3, as DNA: TGTGCCAGCAGTGAAGCAGGCAATACACCCCGGAACACCATATATTTT. The rearrangement links TRBV6-1 to TRBJ1-3; D is ambiguous. The CDR3 extends over 16 amino acids. Germline V lookup: CDR1 MNHNS, CDR2 SASEGT. V lost 0 bases and J lost 7, with 16 bases in between.

About this clone itself: At one end, the junction sequence differs from germline, possibly due to a read error. The chain combines TRBV12-3 or TRBV12-4 with TRBJ2-3, with TRBD2 matching 8 bases. The CDR3 runs to 12 residues. Here the CDR3 DNA reads TGTGCCAGCAGTTTATCGGGACTAGATTTCCTTTTT. Protein sequence: CASSLSGLDFLF.

This chain links TRBV6-1 with TRBJ1-2; 7 bases match TRBD1. Germline V gives CDR1 MNHNS, CDR2 SASEGT. The CDR3 is made up of 14 amino acids. The ends lost 6 bases at V and 4 bases at J; junction bases unmatched: 8. CDR3 DNA sequence: TGTGCCAGCAGAAAAGGAAACAGGGGCTATGGCTACACCTTC. This encodes CASRKGNRGYGYTF.

This rearrangement joins TRBV7-3 to TRBJ1-5, with D possibly TRBD1 on 5 matching bases. The CDR3 totals 13 residues. Germline-derived CDR1 and CDR2 are SGHTA and FQGTGA. Trimming shortened V by 0 bases and J by 11 bases, and 11 bases separated the two germline ends. In DNA, the CDR3 is TGTGCCAGCAGCTTAACGTCAGGGAGGGCCCAGCATTTT. It yields the protein CASSLTSGRAQHF.

The genes are TRBV4-1 and TRBJ2-2, with no clear D. Trimming pared 4 bases from V and 6 bases from J, leaving 9 bases between. The germline gives CDR1 MGHRA, CDR2 YSYEKL. The CDR3 consists of 13 residues. CDR3 amino acids: CASSRIVAGELFF. The CDR3 coding sequence is TGCGCCAGCAGCCGAATAGTGGCCGGGGAGCTGTTTTTT.

J is TRBJ1-4 and V is TRBV7-9; no reliable D call. The CDR3 is 13 amino acids. The germline V gene encodes CDR1 SEHNR and CDR2 FQNEAQ (reference sequence). Trimming removed 5 bases at V and 8 bases at J, with 12 bases between. In DNA, the CDR3 is TGTGCCAGCAGCCGCGAGGCAGTCGAAAAACTGTTTTTT. Amino acid sequence: CASSREAVEKLFF.

The chain employs TRBV5-6 and TRBJ2-7; D ambiguous. Germline loops: CDR1 SGHDT, CDR2 YYEEEE. Trimming pared 1 base from V and 5 bases from J, leaving 4 bases between. The CDR3 is made up of 11 amino acids. For the CDR3, the DNA is TGTGCCAGCAGCTTGTCGCACGAGCAGTACTTC. As protein: CASSLSHEQYF.

The rearrangement joins TRBV5-1 to TRBJ1-1; TRBD1 agrees at 11 bases. The ends lost 0 bases at V and 4 bases at J; junction bases unmatched: 2. Germline CDR1 SGHRS, CDR2 YFSETQ. CDR3 size: 15 residues. The CDR3 DNA is TGCGCCAGCAGCTTGGAGGGGACAGGGGGCACTGAAGCTTTCTTT. This translates into CASSLEGTGGTEAFF.

This chain links TRBV12-3 or TRBV12-4 with TRBJ1-1; 9 bases align to TRBD1. The CDR3 spans 13 residues. After removal of 5 bases from V and 11 bases from J, the junction contained 9 bases not matched to a gene. CDR3 residues: CASSLSGTGMAFF. The CDR3 nucleotides are TGTGCCAGCAGTCTGTCCGGGACAGGGATGGCTTTCTTT.

This chain links TRBV7-2 with TRBJ2-7; 7 nucleotides align to TRBD1. Germline CDR1 and CDR2: SGHTA and FQGNSA. CDR3 length: 15 residues. Trimming removed 1 base from V and 1 base from J; junction bases left unmatched: 4. CDR3 DNA: TGTGCCAGCAGCTTAGTCGGACAGGCATCCTACGAGCAGTACTTC. Its translation: CASSLVGQASYEQYF.

The genes are TRBV9 and TRBJ1-3; no clear D gene. The V end lost 4 bases, the J end lost 0 bases, and 2 bases lay between the germline ends. The germline gives CDR1 SGDLS, CDR2 YYNGEE. This CDR3 is built from 12 residues. CDR3: CASSISGNTIYF. The CDR3 DNA reads TGTGCCAGCAGCATCTCTGGAAACACCATATATTTT.

The rearrangement joins TRBV7-2 to TRBJ1-1; a weak D match, TRBD1 (5 bases). This CDR3 is built from 15 residues. V lost 3 bases, J lost 4 bases, and 15 bases lay in between. CDR1 and CDR2 from the germline V gene are SGHTA and FQGNSA. In DNA form, the CDR3 reads TGTGCCAGCAGCTTGCTCGGGGGACTCTCCACTGAAGCTTTCTTT. Its protein product is CASSLLGGLSTEAFF.

The gene calls are TRBV10-1 and TRBJ2-5, with a weak D call TRBD2 (6 bases). The CDR3 is 13 amino acids. CDR1 is WNHNN, CDR2 SYGVQD, per germline (reference sequence). V lost 2 bases and J lost 6, with 10 bases in between. CDR3 protein: CASSENGGKTQYF. CDR3 bases: TGCGCCAGCAGTGAGAATGGGGGGAAGACCCAGTACTTC.

V usage is TRBV9 and J usage is TRBJ2-7; D may be TRBD1 (5 bases). The germline gives CDR1 SGDLS, CDR2 YYNGEE. There are 14 residues in the CDR3. V shed 3 bases and J shed 2 bases, with 12 bases lying between them. CDR3 nucleotides: TGTGCCAGCAGCGCCGGACATGGCCCCTACGAGCAGTACTTC. Its translation: CASSAGHGPYEQYF. The full variable domain, completed using reference TRBV9 and TRBJ2-7, is DSGVTQTPKHLITATGQRVTLRCSPRSGDLSVYWYQQSLDQGLQFLIQYYNGEERAKGNILERFSAQQFPDLHSELNLSSLELGDSALYFCASSAGHGPYEQYFGPGTRLTVT.

V is TRBV6-2 or TRBV6-3 and J is TRBJ1-1; perhaps TRBD1 as D (5 bases). The CDR3 sequence is 15 residues long. Trimming shortened V by 6 bases and J by 0 bases, and 14 bases separated the two germline ends. CDR1 MNHEY and CDR2 SVGEGT come from the germline V gene. The CDR3 region is CASSTPGPMNTEAFF. The CDR3, as DNA: TGTGCCAGCAGCACCCCAGGGCCCATGAACACTGAAGCTTTCTTT.

V is TRBV30 and J is TRBJ2-5; 10 bases are shared with TRBD2. V lost 4 bases, J lost 1 base, and 6 bases stayed unmatched. There are 15 residues in the CDR3. CDR1 and CDR2 (germline): GTSNPN, SVGIG (reference sequence). CDR3 coding DNA: TGTGCCTGGAAAGGCCCTAGCGGGGGCCAAGAGACCCAGTACTTC. Its translation: CAWKGPSGGQETQYF.

The chain employs TRBV10-3 and TRBJ2-7, with 10 bases fitting TRBD1. Germline values: CDR1 ENHRY, CDR2 SYGVKD. Trimming cost V 3 bases and J 4 bases; bases outside gene matches: 9. This CDR3 has 16 amino acids. The CDR3 nucleotides read TGTGCCATCAGTGAAGGGCGGGGGACAGGGGCTTACGAGCAGTACTTC. Its translation: CAISEGRGTGAYEQYF.

The chain links TRBV6-2 or TRBV6-3 to TRBJ1-6; 10 bases are a match to TRBD1. CDR1 and CDR2 from the germline V gene are MNHEY and SVGEGT. The CDR3 runs to 15 residues. V was clipped by 5 bases and J by 9 bases; unmatched bases: 7. The CDR3, as DNA: TGTGCCAGCAGTCCCGGACAGGGGGTTGGTTCACCCCTCCACTTT. Its translation is CASSPGQGVGSPLHF.

In regard to this clone: Germline is not matched at one junction end, which may reflect a read error. This sequence joins TRBV7-9 and TRBJ1-2; possible D gene TRBD1, 6 bases. Germline values: CDR1 SEHNR, CDR2 FQNEAQ (reference sequence). The CDR3 contains 16 residues. Written as DNA, the CDR3 is TGTGCCAGCAACTTACTGTCAGGGGAGCTTAACTATGGCTACACCTTC. Translating it yields CASNLLSGELNYGYTF.

The J gene is TRBJ2-5, the V gene TRBV11-3; D remains ambiguous. Trimming stripped 0 bases from V and 0 bases from J, with 5 bases between. This CDR3 has 14 residues. The V gene's germline CDR1 is SGHNT and CDR2 YENEEA. The CDR3 sequence: CASSLEGYQETQYF. The CDR3 region has the DNA TGTGCCAGCAGCTTAGAGGGGTACCAAGAGACCCAGTACTTC.

The chain joins TRBV3-1 (or the pseudogene TRBV3-2) to TRBJ1-6; D remains ambiguous. Germline loops: CDR1 LGHDT, CDR2 YNNKEL (reference sequence). V lost 0 bases to trimming and J lost 3 bases, with 9 bases between them. CDR3 length: 16 residues. CDR3 residues: CASSQDRAVYNSPLHF. CDR3 nucleotides: TGTGCCAGCAGCCAAGATAGGGCGGTCTATAATTCACCCCTCCACTTT.

The V and J genes are TRBV3-1 (or the pseudogene TRBV3-2) and TRBJ2-5, with 7 bases matching TRBD1. Germline V gene lookup returns CDR1 LGHDT and CDR2 YNNKEL (reference sequence). The CDR3 loop spans 15 amino acids. V lost 2 bases to trimming and J lost 5 bases; unmatched junction nucleotides: 8. The CDR3 sequence: CASSQPRGGVETQYF. The CDR3 DNA reads as TGTGCCAGCAGCCAACCCCGAGGGGGCGTTGAGACCCAGTACTTC.

A single count supports this clone. The chain carries TRBV20-1 and TRBJ1-5; D gene uncertain. This CDR3 is built from 11 residues. Trimming took off 3 bases at V and 14 bases at J, with 14 bases between the two ends. Germline lookup yields CDR1 DFQATT and CDR2 SNEGSKA (reference sequence). The CDR3 sequence is CSASGGRGKHF. The CDR3 DNA sequence: TGCAGTGCTAGTGGAGGGAGAGGAAAGCATTTT.

This chain uses TRBV18 with TRBJ2-7, with D tentatively TRBD2 (5 bases). V lost 1 base and J lost 2, with 6 bases in between. The CDR3 covers 13 residues. Germline-derived CDR1 and CDR2 are KGHSH and LQKENI. The CDR3 loop is CASSPRGTYEQYF. DNA for the CDR3: TGTGCCAGCTCACCACGAGGGACCTACGAGCAGTACTTC.

This chain connects TRBV19 to TRBJ2-5, with D possibly being TRBD1 (6 bases). Germline V lookup: CDR1 LNHDA, CDR2 SQIVND (reference sequence). The CDR3 has 13 residues. Trimming left V 2 bases short and J 5 bases short, with 9 bases between. CDR3 sequence (DNA): TGTGCCAGTAGTATACAGGGGATTGAGACCCAGTACTTC. It encodes CASSIQGIETQYF.

J is TRBJ1-1 and V is TRBV7-2, with D tentatively TRBD1 (5 bases). The CDR3 is made up of 14 amino acids. Per germline, CDR1 SGHTA and CDR2 FQGNSA. The V end was cut by 1 base, the J end by 10 bases, with 16 bases between. This CDR3 reads CASSLGDVRGGAFF. As DNA, the CDR3 is TGTGCCAGCAGCTTAGGGGATGTTCGCGGGGGAGCTTTCTTT. Looking up the rest from reference TRBV7-2 and TRBJ1-1 gives the full variable domain: GAGVSQSPSNKVTEKGKDVELRCDPISGHTALYWYRQSLGQGLEFLIYFQGNSAPDKSGLPSDRFSAERTGGSVSTLTIQRTQQEDSAVYLCASSLGDVRGGAFFGQGTRLTVV.